This T cell receptor beta chain was sequenced for a study of beta chain features in type 1 diabetes. This clone was counted a few times. Every isolated RNA sample was fully reverse transcribed, so sequencing captured expressed TCRB transcripts. Measured with immunoSEQ multiplex PCR; TCRdb has only the in-frame clones, and not every one. This sample has 600,000 to 650,000 clones; about 16% occur once, and the top ten carry about 0.093%. The CDR3 consists of 14 residues. V lost 7 bases, J lost 3 bases, and 16 bases lay in between. Germline V CDR1 and CDR2: SEHNR, FQNEAQ (reference sequence). Sequenced: naive CD4+ T cells from blood. The chain employs TRBV7-9 and TRBJ2-7; tentative D call: TRBD1 (5 bases). The clonotype comes from a man younger than 30 in good health. The CDR3 loop is CASTPRAGFYEQYF. In nucleotides, the CDR3 is TGTGCCAGCACCCCTCGAGCAGGGTTCTACGAGCAGTACTTC. Using reference TRBV7-9 and TRBJ2-7 for the parts outside the CDR3, the full variable domain is DTGVSQNPRHKITKRGQNVTFRCDPISEHNRLYWYRQTLGQGPEFLTYFQNEAQLEKSRLLSDRFSAERPKGSFSTLEIQRTEQGDSAMYLCASTPRAGFYEQYFGPGTRLTVT.